These T cell receptor beta chains were read from a single sample in a study of T cell responses to AZD1222 COVID-19 vaccine. This table comes from immunoSEQ multiplex PCR, and its TCRdb copy is limited to in-frame clones, with some not included. This table has roughly 110,000 clones, about 90% appearing once. The specimen was peripheral blood, collected 28 days after the second AZD1222 dose. The receptors shown here come from an adult who received the AZD1222 COVID-19 vaccine. The CDR3 runs from the conserved cysteine through the conserved F or W. A D gene is named only where the DNA matches it firmly. Clone size, where shown, is once, few, many, or a class for clones that have expanded.

>TRBV7-2|.|TRBJ1-2|.
CASSLIEANGYTF
TGTGCCAGCAGCTTGATAGAGGCAAATGGCTACACCTTC
>TRBV5-1|TRBD1|TRBJ2-1|.
CASSLVTGGSGEQFF
TGCGCCAGCAGCTTAGTGACAGGGGGTAGCGGTGAGCAGTTCTTC
>TRBV6-2/TRBV6-3|.|TRBJ2-7|.
CASSYKGGISLSRSDREQYF
TGTGCCAGCAGTTACAAGGGAGGTATATCTCTTAGTCGATCGGATCGGGAGCAGTACTTC
>TRBV5-1|.|TRBJ2-7|once
CASSLMGGYEQYF
TGCGCCAGCAGCCTGATGGGGGGCTACGAGCAGTACTTC
>TRBV6-5|.|TRBJ1-6|.
CASSYTQGPNSPLHF
TGTGCCAGCAGTTACACCCAGGGCCCTAATTCACCCCTCCACTTT
>TRBV11-2|TRBD2|TRBJ2-4|.
CASSAGGNIQYF
TGTGCCAGCAGCGCGGGGGGAAACATTCAGTACTTC
>TRBV18|.|TRBJ1-6|.
CASSPGSGARESPLHF
TGTGCCAGCTCACCAGGATCAGGGGCGCGGGAATCACCCCTCCACTTT
>TRBV6-2/TRBV6-3|.|TRBJ1-5|few
CASSFSPDSNQPQHF
TGTGCCAGCAGTTTCTCACCGGACAGCAATCAGCCCCAGCATTTT
>TRBV3-1/TRBV3-2|.|TRBJ1-6|.
CASSQVSAAGSENSPLHF
TGTGCCAGCAGCCAAGTGTCTGCAGCCGGGAGCGAAAATTCACCCCTCCACTTT
>TRBV19|TRBD1|TRBJ1-4|.
CATRGQGNEKLFF
TGTGCCACTAGGGGACAGGGTAATGAAAAACTGTTTTTT
>TRBV18|TRBD2|TRBJ2-7|.
CASSRGTHLGEGEQYF
TGTGCCAGCTCACGAGGGACCCACCTCGGGGAGGGCGAGCAGTACTTC